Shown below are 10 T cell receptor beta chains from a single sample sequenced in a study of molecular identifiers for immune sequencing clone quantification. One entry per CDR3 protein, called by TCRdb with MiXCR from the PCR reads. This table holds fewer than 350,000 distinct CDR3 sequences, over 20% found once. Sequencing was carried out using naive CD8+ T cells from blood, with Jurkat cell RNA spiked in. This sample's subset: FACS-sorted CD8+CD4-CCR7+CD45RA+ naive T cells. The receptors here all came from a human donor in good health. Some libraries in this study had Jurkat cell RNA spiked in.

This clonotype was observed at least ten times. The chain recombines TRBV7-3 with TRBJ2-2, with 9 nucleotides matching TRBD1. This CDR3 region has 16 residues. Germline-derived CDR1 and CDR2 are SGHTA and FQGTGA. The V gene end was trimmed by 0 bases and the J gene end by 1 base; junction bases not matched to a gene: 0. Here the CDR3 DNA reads TGTGCCAGCAGCTTAACGGGACAGGGGAACACCGGGGAGCTGTTTTTT. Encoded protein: CASSLTGQGNTGELFF.

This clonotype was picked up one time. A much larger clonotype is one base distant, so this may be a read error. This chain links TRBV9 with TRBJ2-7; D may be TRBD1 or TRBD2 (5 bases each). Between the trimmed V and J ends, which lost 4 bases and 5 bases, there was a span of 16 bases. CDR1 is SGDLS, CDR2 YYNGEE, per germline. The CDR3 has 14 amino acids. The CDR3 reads CASSPTGQPNEQYF. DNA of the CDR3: TGTGCCAGCAGCCCGACGGGGCAGCCAAACGAGCAGTACTTC.

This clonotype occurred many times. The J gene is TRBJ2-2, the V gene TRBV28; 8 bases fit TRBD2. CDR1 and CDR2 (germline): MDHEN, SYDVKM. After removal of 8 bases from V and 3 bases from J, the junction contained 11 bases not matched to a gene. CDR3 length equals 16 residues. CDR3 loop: CASLKLAGLDTGELFF. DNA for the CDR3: TGTGCCAGCCTGAAGCTAGCGGGCCTCGACACCGGGGAGCTGTTTTTT.

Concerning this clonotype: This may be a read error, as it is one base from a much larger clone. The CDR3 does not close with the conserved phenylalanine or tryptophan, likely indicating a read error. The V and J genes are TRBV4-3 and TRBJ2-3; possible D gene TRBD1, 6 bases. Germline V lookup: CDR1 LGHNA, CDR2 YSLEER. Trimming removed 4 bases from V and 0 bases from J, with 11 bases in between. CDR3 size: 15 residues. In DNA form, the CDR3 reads TGCGCCAGCAGCCGATACAGGGCTAGCACAGATACGCAGTATCTT. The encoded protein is CASSRYRASTDTQYL.

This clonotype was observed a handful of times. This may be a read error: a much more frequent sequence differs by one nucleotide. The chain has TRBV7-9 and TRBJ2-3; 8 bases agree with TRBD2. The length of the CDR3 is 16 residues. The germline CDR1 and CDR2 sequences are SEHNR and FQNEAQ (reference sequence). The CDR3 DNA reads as TGTGCCAGCAGCTCTCAGCGGGAGACTAGCACAGATACGCAGTGTTTT. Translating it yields CASSSQRETSTDTQCF. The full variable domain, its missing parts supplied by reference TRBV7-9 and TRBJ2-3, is DTGVSQNPRHKITKRGQNVTFRCDPISEHNRLYWYRQTLGQGPEFLTYFQNEAQLEKSRLLSDRFSAERPKGSFSTLEIQRTEQGDSAMYLCASSSQRETSTDTQCFGPGTRLTVL.

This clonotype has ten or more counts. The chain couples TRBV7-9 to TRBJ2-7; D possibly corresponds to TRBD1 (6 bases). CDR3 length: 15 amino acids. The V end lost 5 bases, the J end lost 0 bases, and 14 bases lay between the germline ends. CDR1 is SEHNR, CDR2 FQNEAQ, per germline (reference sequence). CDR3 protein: CASSPGTDSSYEQYF. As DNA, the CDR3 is TGTGCCAGCAGCCCGGGGACGGACAGCTCCTACGAGCAGTACTTC.

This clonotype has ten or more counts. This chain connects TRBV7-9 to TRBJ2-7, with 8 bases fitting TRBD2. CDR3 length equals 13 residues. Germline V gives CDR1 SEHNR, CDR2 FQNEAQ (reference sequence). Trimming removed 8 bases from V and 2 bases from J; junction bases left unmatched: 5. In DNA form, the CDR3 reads TGTGCCAGCCGCGGGGGGACCGCCTACGAGCAGTACTTC. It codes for CASRGGTAYEQYF.

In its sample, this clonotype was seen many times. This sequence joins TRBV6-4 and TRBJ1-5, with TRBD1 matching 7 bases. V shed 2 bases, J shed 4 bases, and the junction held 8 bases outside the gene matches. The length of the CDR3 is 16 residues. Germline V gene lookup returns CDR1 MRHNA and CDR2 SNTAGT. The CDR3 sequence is CASSDDDRVENQPQHF. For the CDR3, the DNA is TGTGCCAGCAGTGACGACGACAGGGTTGAGAATCAGCCCCAGCATTTT.

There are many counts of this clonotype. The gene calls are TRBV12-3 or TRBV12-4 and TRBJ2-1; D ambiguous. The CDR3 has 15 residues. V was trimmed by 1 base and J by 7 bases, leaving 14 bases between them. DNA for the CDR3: TGTGCCAGCAGTTTAGGGTCAGGACCTTTAAATGAGCAGTTCTTC. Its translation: CASSLGSGPLNEQFF.

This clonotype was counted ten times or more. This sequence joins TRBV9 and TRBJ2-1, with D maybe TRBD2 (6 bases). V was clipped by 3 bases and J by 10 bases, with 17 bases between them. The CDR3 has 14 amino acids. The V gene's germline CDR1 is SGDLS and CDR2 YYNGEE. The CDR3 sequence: CASSARDSLWEQFF. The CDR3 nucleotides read TGTGCCAGCAGCGCACGGGACTCCTTATGGGAGCAGTTCTTC.